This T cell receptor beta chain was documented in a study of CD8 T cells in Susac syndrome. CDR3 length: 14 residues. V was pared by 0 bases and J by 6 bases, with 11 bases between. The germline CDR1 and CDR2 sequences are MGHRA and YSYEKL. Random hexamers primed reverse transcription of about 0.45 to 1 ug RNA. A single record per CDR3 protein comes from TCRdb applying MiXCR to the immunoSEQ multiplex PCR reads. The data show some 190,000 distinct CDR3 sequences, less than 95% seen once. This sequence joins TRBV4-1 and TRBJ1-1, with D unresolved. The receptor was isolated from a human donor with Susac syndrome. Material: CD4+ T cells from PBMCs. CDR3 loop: CASSQDARVAEAFF. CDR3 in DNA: TGCGCCAGCAGCCAAGACGCTCGGGTCGCTGAAGCTTTCTTT.